Presented here are 27 T cell receptor beta chains from one specimen sequenced in a study of blood T cell repertoires in COVID-19. Generated by immunoSEQ multiplex PCR, the TCRdb table keeps only in-frame clones and is missing some. The sample has under 400,000 clones; around 87% are singletons. The sequencing input was PBMCs or T cells enriched from blood (not recorded which). The source of these receptors is a man aged 35 to 55 in a cohort exposed to, infected with or recovered from COVID-19 (not recorded which).

The J gene is TRBJ1-3, the V gene TRBV28, with D possibly TRBD1 on 5 matching bases. V dropped 4 bases and J dropped 8 bases, with 15 bases sitting between them. This CDR3 is built from 14 residues. The germline gives CDR1 MDHEN, CDR2 SYDVKM. The CDR3 here is CASSSRGWTDTIYF. The CDR3 DNA sequence: TGTGCCAGCAGTTCAAGGGGATGGACGGACACCATATATTTT.

Notes on this clone: Within the sample, other DNA sequences also encode this same CDR3. The DNA of the CDR3 is TGTGCCAGTAGCACTAGCGGGTACGAGCAGTACTTC. Translated: CASSTSGYEQYF. V is TRBV19 and J is TRBJ2-7; TRBD2 agrees at 9 bases. The CDR3 spans 12 residues. After removal of 6 bases from V and 4 bases from J, the junction contained 1 base not matched to a gene. Germline CDR1 reads LNHDA; CDR2 reads SQIVND (reference sequence).

Only one count was recorded for this clone. The rearrangement joins TRBV27 to TRBJ1-1, with 9 nucleotides matching TRBD1. This CDR3 comprises 14 residues. Germline V gene data show CDR1 as MNHEY and CDR2 as SMNVEV (reference sequence). V was pared by 2 bases and J by 6 bases, with 4 bases of the junction left unmatched. The CDR3 DNA reads as TGTGCCAGCAGTTTAGGACAGGGGTTGTCTGAAGCTTTCTTT. Translating gives CASSLGQGLSEAFF.

The chain links TRBV11-2 to TRBJ2-3, with 11 bases aligning to TRBD2. The V segment lost 5 bases and the J segment 5 bases; nucleotides outside the gene matches: 9. Germline values: CDR1 SGHAT, CDR2 FQNNGV. The CDR3 extends over 16 amino acids. The CDR3 coding sequence is TGTGCCAGCAGCCCCCTCCTAGCGGGAGGACAAGATACGCAGTATTTT. It is translated as CASSPLLAGGQDTQYF.

This clone was observed once. The chain recombines TRBV5-1 with TRBJ1-6; D is unclear. The CDR3 covers 13 residues. Germline V gene sequence: CDR1 SGHRS, CDR2 YFSETQ. V was pared by 4 bases and J by 5 bases, with 7 bases between. CDR3 in amino acids: CASSAGDNSPLHF. The CDR3 region has the DNA TGCGCCAGCAGCGCGGGCGATAATTCACCCCTCCACTTT.

The rearrangement links TRBV2 to TRBJ1-3; D not resolved. Trimming took 5 bases from V and 0 from J, leaving 8 bases between them. This CDR3 has 14 residues. Germline CDR1 SNHLY, CDR2 FYNNEI. The CDR3 coding sequence is TGTGCCAGCAGTATTAGAAGCTCTGGAAACACCATATATTTT. It encodes CASSIRSSGNTIYF.

The chain links TRBV6-5 to TRBJ1-6; TRBD1 matches at 7 bases. Trimming at V came to 8 bases and at J to 5 bases, leaving 6 bases not matched to a gene. The CDR3 runs 14 residues. Per germline, CDR1 MNHEY and CDR2 SVGAGI. CDR3 residues: CASETGTDNSPLHF. The CDR3 DNA reads TGTGCCAGCGAAACCGGGACAGATAATTCACCCCTCCACTTT.

The gene calls are TRBV30 and TRBJ1-2, with D perhaps matching TRBD1 (5 bases). V was pared by 3 bases and J by 7 bases, with 12 bases between. The CDR3 extends over 12 amino acids. Germline V gives CDR1 GTSNPN, CDR2 SVGIG (reference sequence). CDR3 residues: CAWSPGFRGYTF. CDR3 bases: TGTGCCTGGAGCCCAGGGTTCCGTGGCTACACCTTC. Full variable domain (outside the CDR3, taken from reference TRBV30 and TRBJ1-2): SQTIHQWPATLVQPVGSPLSLECTVEGTSNPNLYWYRQAAGRGLQLLFYSVGIGQISSEVPQNLSASRPQDRQFILSSKKLLLSDSGFYLCAWSPGFRGYTFGSGTRLTVV.

The V and J genes are TRBV9 and TRBJ2-3; D is uncertain. Germline V CDR1 and CDR2: SGDLS, YYNGEE. The CDR3 consists of 16 residues. Trimming removed 0 bases at V and 1 base at J, with 12 bases between. In nucleotides, the CDR3 is TGTGCCAGCAGCGTAGGGCTTCAAATGGGCACAGATACGCAGTATTTT. This translates into CASSVGLQMGTDTQYF. Looking up the rest from reference TRBV9 and TRBJ2-3 gives the full variable domain: DSGVTQTPKHLITATGQRVTLRCSPRSGDLSVYWYQQSLDQGLQFLIQYYNGEERAKGNILERFSAQQFPDLHSELNLSSLELGDSALYFCASSVGLQMGTDTQYFGPGTRLTVL.

V usage is TRBV9 and J usage is TRBJ2-2; TRBD1 is a possible D gene (6 bases). Trimming cost V 1 base and J 1 base, with 8 bases left between them. The CDR3 contains 15 residues. Germline assignment: CDR1 SGDLS and CDR2 YYNGEE. The CDR3 coding sequence is TGTGCCAGCAGCGTACAGACAGGGAACACCGGGGAGCTGTTTTTT. This encodes CASSVQTGNTGELFF.

V usage is TRBV10-1 and J usage is TRBJ2-6; D gene ambiguous. Germline CDR1 WNHNN, CDR2 SYGVQD (reference sequence). This CDR3 contains 15 residues. Deletions cut 9 bases from V and 0 bases from J, with 12 bases between. CDR3: CASSRGDSGANVLTF. The CDR3, as DNA: TGCGCCAGTTCGCGAGGTGACTCTGGGGCCAACGTCCTGACTTTC.

The rearrangement uses TRBV19 and TRBJ2-5; TRBD2 matches 7 bases. The CDR3 loop spans 16 amino acids. V lost 4 bases and J lost 4; bases outside the gene matches: 12. Per germline, CDR1 LNHDA and CDR2 SQIVND (reference sequence). The CDR3 bases are TGTGCCAGTAGTACTCGCCCCGGGGCGGGAGTAGAGACCCAGTACTTC. Translated, it gives CASSTRPGAGVETQYF.

This clone is a singleton in its sample. CDR3 sequence reads: CASLVRVSSGANVLTF. DNA of the CDR3: TGCGCCAGCTTGGTCCGGGTGAGCTCTGGGGCCAACGTCCTGACTTTC. The chain employs TRBV10-2 and TRBJ2-6; D remains ambiguous. Germline values: CDR1 WSHSY, CDR2 SAAADI. The CDR3 consists of 16 residues. The V gene lost 8 bases and the J gene lost 0 bases, with 14 bases spanning the gap.

This clone was observed a handful of times. The J gene is TRBJ1-1, the V gene TRBV21-1; the D call TRBD1 from the table was never checked on the DNA. TRBV21-1 is labeled a pseudogene. The CDR3 has 14 residues. DNA of the CDR3: TGTGCCAGCAGCAAAGAGGGTCCTACTCACAGGGCTTTCTTT. Translation gives CASSKEGPTHRAFF.

The chain couples TRBV9 to TRBJ2-5; 8 bases fit TRBD2. Germline V lookup: CDR1 SGDLS, CDR2 YYNGEE. V was clipped by 1 base and J by 5 bases; unmatched bases: 7. The CDR3 runs 15 residues. CDR3 in DNA: TGTGCCAGCAGCGTACAAGCGGGAGTAATGGAGACCCAGTACTTC. It specifies CASSVQAGVMETQYF.

The rearrangement joins TRBV21-1 to TRBJ1-6. TRBV21-1 is a listed pseudogene. The CDR3 has 16 residues. Here the CDR3 DNA reads TGTGCCAGCAGCAAAGCGTCAGCGAATTATAATTCACCCCTCCACTTT. Its protein product is CASSKASANYNSPLHF.

CDR3 amino acids: CASSLEGGTNEKLFF. The CDR3 nucleotides are TGCGCCAGCAGCCTAGAGGGGGGAACTAATGAAAAACTGTTTTTT. The chain links TRBV4-1 to TRBJ1-4, with D possibly being TRBD1 (6 bases). The CDR3 consists of 15 residues. Germline CDR1 MGHRA, CDR2 YSYEKL. Trimming removed 4 bases from V and 1 base from J, with 10 bases in between.

The rearrangement joins TRBV9 to TRBJ2-2; 9 bases fit TRBD1. Germline CDR1 and CDR2: SGDLS and YYNGEE. CDR3 length: 17 amino acids. J gave up 7 bases and V 0 bases, and 10 bases lay outside the gene matches. The CDR3 spells CASSVGKTGGFDGELFF. The CDR3 DNA reads TGTGCCAGCAGCGTAGGAAAAACAGGGGGCTTTGACGGGGAGCTGTTTTTT.

The genes are TRBV29-1 and TRBJ2-7; possibly TRBD2 for D (6 bases). V was clipped by 6 bases and J by 5 bases, with 20 bases between them. Germline V lookup: CDR1 SQVTM, CDR2 ANQGSEA. The CDR3 contains 14 residues. The CDR3 nucleotides read TGCAGCGTCGGAGGGGTCGACCCCGCCGACGAGCAGTACTTC. As protein: CSVGGVDPADEQYF.

This chain connects TRBV18 to TRBJ1-1, with D possibly being TRBD1 (5 bases). Germline V gene data show CDR1 as KGHSH and CDR2 as LQKENI. CDR3 length: 15 amino acids. V was shortened by 0 bases and J by 3 bases, with 11 bases between the two germline ends. DNA of the CDR3: TGTGCCAGCTCACCACCGGGGTCGGGGGACACTGAAGCTTTCTTT. Translated, it gives CASSPPGSGDTEAFF. Based on the CDR3 plus reference TRBV18 and TRBJ1-1, the full variable domain is NAGVMQNPRHLVRRRGQEARLRCSPMKGHSHVYWYRQLPEEGLKFMVYLQKENIIDESGMPKERFSAEFPKEGPSILRIQQVVRGDSAAYFCASSPPGSGDTEAFFGQGTRLTVV.

This chain joins TRBV5-6 and TRBJ1-2; D unclear. Germline assignment: CDR1 SGHDT and CDR2 YYEEEE. Trimming removed 4 bases from V and 4 bases from J, with 14 bases in between. The CDR3 totals 14 residues. The CDR3 bases are TGTGCCAGCAGCCCGGGTATGGTCCCCTATGGCTACACCTTC. Encoded protein: CASSPGMVPYGYTF.

J is TRBJ2-1 and V is TRBV10-1; possibly TRBD2 for D (6 bases). V lost 2 bases, J lost 4 bases, and 15 bases lay in between. The CDR3 loop spans 16 amino acids. The germline V gene has CDR1 WNHNN and CDR2 SYGVQD (reference sequence). The DNA for the CDR3 is TGCGCCAGCAGTGAGGGGGACTTACAGATTTACAATGAGCAGTTCTTC. It yields the protein CASSEGDLQIYNEQFF.

The chain employs TRBV5-8 and TRBJ1-2; D gene ambiguous. CDR3 size: 11 residues. CDR1 and CDR2 (germline): SGHTS, YDEGEE. Trimming shortened V by 5 bases and J by 4 bases, and 6 bases separated the two germline ends. The CDR3 protein is CASRRVYGYTF. The CDR3 bases are TGTGCCAGCAGACGAGTCTATGGCTACACCTTC.

V is TRBV3-1 (or the pseudogene TRBV3-2) and J is TRBJ2-7, with 10 bases fitting TRBD1. This CDR3 is 14 amino acids long. The germline V gene has CDR1 LGHDT and CDR2 YNNKEL (reference sequence). The J segment lost 2 bases and the V segment lost 4 bases, leaving 2 bases of the junction unmatched. The CDR3 bases are TGTGCCAGCAGCCGACAGGGGGCCGCCTACGAGCAGTACTTC. Its protein is CASSRQGAAYEQYF.

The chain employs TRBV18 and TRBJ1-1, with 8 bases lining up with TRBD1. Germline loops: CDR1 KGHSH, CDR2 LQKENI. Germline trimming cut 4 bases from V and 6 bases from J; bases unmatched to any gene: 13. The CDR3 loop spans 16 amino acids. This chain's CDR3 is CASSLYPDRGNSEAFF. The CDR3 DNA reads as TGTGCCAGCTCACTTTATCCCGACAGGGGTAATTCTGAAGCTTTCTTT.

Concerning this clone itself: The same CDR3 is also encoded by other DNA sequences in this sample. V gene TRBV9 combines with J gene TRBJ2-5; 11 bases agree with TRBD2. This CDR3 is built from 14 residues. Germline lookup yields CDR1 SGDLS and CDR2 YYNGEE. V shed 2 bases, J shed 3 bases, and the junction held 0 bases outside the gene matches. The CDR3 region has the DNA TGTGCCAGCAGCGTGGGACTAGCGGAAGAGACCCAGTACTTC. It yields the protein CASSVGLAEETQYF.

This sequence joins TRBV28 and TRBJ2-5; D is unclear. The CDR3 length is 11 residues. CDR1 is MDHEN, CDR2 SYDVKM, per germline. V lost 5 bases and J lost 5, with 6 bases in between. DNA for the CDR3: TGTGCCAGCAGTCCCGGGGAGACCCAGTACTTC. The encoded protein is CASSPGETQYF.